This T cell receptor (beta chain) originates from a study of blood T cell repertoires in COVID-19. Study-level information: Acute and convalescent COVID-19 specimens originated in the United States, Italy and Spain.

Participants were placed into cohorts based on the clinical history they reported. Trimming cost V 1 base and J 3 bases, with 10 bases left between them. Germline-derived CDR1 and CDR2 are PRHDT and FYEKMQ (reference sequence). The CDR3 loop spans 15 amino acids. Sequencing was performed with immunoSEQ multiplex PCR; in TCRdb, only in-frame clones are kept and a portion is missing. The sample lists about 210,000 clones, approximately 80% seen once, with 8.9% in the top ten. The TCR was taken from a woman aged 45-65 years with acute COVID-19. This chain connects TRBV13 to TRBJ1-3, with D perhaps matching TRBD1 (5 bases). Specimen: PBMCs or T cells enriched from blood (not recorded which). CDR3 sequence reads: CASSLAGGSGNTIYF. The CDR3 coding sequence is TGTGCCAGCAGCTTAGCCGGGGGAAGTGGAAACACCATATATTTT.